The subject of this entry is one TCR beta chain. No antigen is known for it. This entry comes from a study of PD-1 blockade in classical Hodgkin lymphoma. The method was immunoSEQ multiplex PCR; TCRdb's version includes in-frame clones alone and lacks a portion of them. This repertoire shows 20,000 to 25,000 clones, 80% to 90% found once; its top ten account for more than 8%. Relapse after autologous stem cell transplantation occurred in every patient, and brentuximab vedotin exposure varied. The CDR3 runs to 12 residues. Germline V gene data show CDR1 as SGDLS and CDR2 as YYNGEE. With 2 bases removed from V and 6 bases from J, the gap between germline ends came to 5 bases. Points from the study as a whole: Baseline TCR diversity was reportedly lower in newly diagnosed patients than healthy donors.

This TCR came from a human donor with classical Hodgkin lymphoma. Source: peripheral blood mononuclear cells (PBMCs), taken before the second cycle of nivolumab. V usage is TRBV9 and J usage is TRBJ2-2; D gene uncertain. The CDR3 DNA is TGTGCCAGCAGCGTCCGCTCCGGGGAGCTGTTTTTT. Translated, it gives CASSVRSGELFF.